The rows below give T cell receptor beta chains drawn from one sample of a study of read filtering for tumor transcriptome and immune sequencing. TCRdb analysed the reads with MiXCR anew, one entry per CDR3 protein. The sample gives 100,000 to 150,000 distinct CDR3 sequences, less than 15% of which show up once; 7.5% to 9.5% is in the top ten. Source material: a population of CD138-negative cells sorted from bone marrow. The receptor set was obtained from a donor over 35 with multiple myeloma. The CDR3 runs from the conserved cysteine through the conserved F or W. The D gene is left open where the match is weak. Not all rows give a size; the values are once, few, many and, for expanded clones, a class.

V: TRBV29-1
D: TRBD1
size: many
J: TRBJ2-2
CDR3: CSVVQGLGELFF
DNA: TGCAGCGTTGTACAGGGGCTCGGGGAGCTGTTTTTT

V: TRBV5-1
D: TRBD2
size: few
J: TRBJ2-5
CDR3: CASSLFQREGLGETQYF
DNA: TGCGCCAGCAGCTTGTTCCAGCGGGAGGGCCTGGGGGAGACCCAGTACTTC

V: TRBV24-1
D: .
size: few
J: TRBJ2-1
CDR3: CATSDPFGDINEQFF
DNA: TGTGCCACCAGTGATCCCTTTGGGGACATCAATGAGCAGTTCTTC

V: TRBV2
D: .
size: few
J: TRBJ2-1
CDR3: CASRVRVGSYNEQFF
DNA: TGTGCCAGCAGAGTCAGGGTGGGCTCCTACAATGAGCAGTTCTTC

V: TRBV5-1
D: .
size: many
J: TRBJ2-4
CDR3: CASSRIEVGNIQYF
DNA: TGCGCCAGCAGCAGAATTGAAGTAGGAAACATTCAGTACTTC

V: TRBV7-9
D: .
size: many
J: TRBJ2-2
CDR3: CASSFRREFTGELFF
DNA: TGTGCCAGCAGCTTTCGGAGGGAGTTCACCGGGGAGCTGTTTTTT

V: TRBV12-3/TRBV12-4
D: .
size: many
J: TRBJ1-1
CDR3: CASSSARGASKAFF
DNA: TGTGCCAGCAGTTCAGCCCGGGGGGCTTCTAAAGCTTTCTTT

V: TRBV5-4
D: .
size: .
J: TRBJ1-2
CDR3: CASSLGRRANYGYTF
DNA: TGTGCCAGCAGCTTGGGTCGCAGGGCTAACTATGGCTACACCTTC

V: TRBV5-1
D: .
size: .
J: TRBJ1-3
CDR3: CASKDVSSGDTIYF
DNA: TGCGCCAGCAAGGACGTGAGCTCTGGAGACACCATATATTTT

V: TRBV24-1
D: .
size: many
J: TRBJ2-3
CDR3: CATSDAAEPTDTQYF
DNA: TGTGCCACCAGTGACGCAGCGGAGCCCACAGATACGCAGTATTTT

V: TRBV7-6
D: .
size: .
J: TRBJ2-7
CDR3: CASSLPLGSLTGSYEQYF
DNA: TGTGCCAGCAGCTTGCCCCTCGGGAGCCTGACGGGGTCCTACGAGCAGTACTTC

V: TRBV24-1
D: TRBD1
size: many
J: TRBJ2-1
CDR3: CATSGRGQRYNEQFF
DNA: TGTGCCACCAGTGGAAGGGGACAGAGATACAATGAGCAGTTCTTC